Presented here are 31 T cell receptor beta chains from one specimen sequenced in a study of T-cell reconstitution after alpha-beta-depleted transplantation in children. The TCRbeta library was prepared with unique molecular identifiers. TCRdb reprocessed the PCR reads with MiXCR, giving one entry per CDR3 protein. Of fewer than 400,000 distinct CDR3 sequences in the sample, around 25% were seen once. Sequenced material: PBMCs, mostly from graft donor cells, taken 180 days after TCRalphabeta/CD19-depleted stem cell transplant. Source of these receptors: a male patient under 18 who had a stem cell transplant for acute lymphoblastic leukemia, so the T cells may come from the graft donor.

This clonotype was found a few times. The chain is built from TRBV4-1 and TRBJ2-3; D perhaps matches TRBD2 (5 bases). The CDR3 length is 15 residues. Germline loops: CDR1 MGHRA, CDR2 YSYEKL. Trimming shortened V by 0 bases and J by 3 bases, and 10 bases separated the two germline ends. The CDR3 loop reads CASSQDTGWTDTQYF. CDR3 bases: TGCGCCAGCAGCCAAGATACGGGATGGACAGATACGCAGTATTTT.

The chain joins TRBV7-9 to TRBJ1-1; 7 positions agree with TRBD1. This CDR3 has 16 residues. Germline V gives CDR1 SEHNR, CDR2 FQNEAQ (reference sequence). The V segment lost 7 bases and the J segment 2 bases; nucleotides outside the gene matches: 13. DNA of the CDR3: TGTGCCAGCACCTCATCAGGGACAGTTTCAAACACTGAAGCTTTCTTT. Protein sequence: CASTSSGTVSNTEAFF.

The chain employs TRBV6-1 and TRBJ1-4; 8 bases align to TRBD1. The germline gives CDR1 MNHNS, CDR2 SASEGT. The CDR3 runs to 14 residues. Losses at the gene ends were 5 bases for V and 10 bases for J; bases not matched to a gene: 9. The CDR3: CASSPTGGRGKLFF. In DNA, the CDR3 is TGTGCCAGCAGTCCTACAGGGGGTAGAGGAAAACTGTTTTTT.

The chain recombines TRBV2 with TRBJ2-1, with D possibly being TRBD2 (5 bases). The CDR3 has 15 residues. The V gene's germline CDR1 is SNHLY and CDR2 FYNNEI. V was clipped by 2 bases and J by 8 bases, with 16 bases between them. CDR3 sequence reads: CASSEKLLLDHEQFF. CDR3 sequence (DNA): TGTGCCAGCAGTGAAAAGCTACTACTAGACCATGAGCAGTTCTTC.

Notes on this clonotype: The junction departs from the called germline gene at one end, perhaps through a read error. This chain uses TRBV9 with TRBJ1-5, with D perhaps TRBD1 (5 bases). The germline V gene encodes CDR1 SGDLS and CDR2 YYNGEE. The CDR3 has 14 residues. CDR3 amino acids: CASSVSREDQPPHF. CDR3 sequence (DNA): TGTGCCAGCAGCGTTTCCAGGGAGGATCAGCCCCCGCATTTT.

V and J are TRBV14 and TRBJ1-3, with 9 nucleotides matching TRBD1. Looked up from germline, CDR1 is SGHDN and CDR2 is FVKESK. This CDR3 comprises 15 residues. Trimming cost V 5 bases and J 0 bases; bases outside gene matches: 2. The CDR3 spells CASSAGQGSGNTIYF. The CDR3, as DNA: TGTGCCAGCAGCGCGGGACAGGGCTCTGGAAACACCATATATTTT.

In this sample, this clonotype turned up many times. This sequence joins TRBV6-1 and TRBJ2-1; the D gene is possibly TRBD1 (5 bases). The V end lost 6 bases, the J end lost 7 bases, and 19 bases lay between the germline ends. The CDR3 sequence is 15 residues long. Looked up from germline, CDR1 is MNHNS and CDR2 is SASEGT. The CDR3 nucleotides read TGTGCCAGCAGCGTAAACAGGTACCCCCTAAATGAGCAGTTCTTC. The encoded protein is CASSVNRYPLNEQFF.

This clonotype was observed a few times. The rearrangement uses TRBV4-1 and TRBJ1-2, with unresolved D. CDR1 MGHRA and CDR2 YSYEKL come from the germline V gene. V lost 3 bases and J lost 0, with 11 bases in between. This CDR3 comprises 15 residues. This chain's CDR3 is CASSHLMSANYGYTF. CDR3 nucleotides: TGCGCCAGCAGCCACCTCATGAGTGCTAACTATGGCTACACCTTC.

This clonotype was counted a few times. The rearrangement links TRBV4-1 to TRBJ2-7, with 8 bases aligning to TRBD2. V dropped 0 bases and J dropped 7; count of bases not matched to a gene: 11. The CDR3 consists of 16 residues. In germline, CDR1 is MGHRA, CDR2 YSYEKL. CDR3 sequence: CASSQDPRGRGGEQYF. DNA of the CDR3: TGCGCCAGCAGCCAAGACCCACGAGGGCGCGGGGGGGAGCAGTACTTC.

This clonotype was picked up a small number of times. The chain employs TRBV7-9 and TRBJ2-7; 10 bases line up with TRBD1. CDR1 SEHNR and CDR2 FQNEAQ come from the germline V gene (reference sequence). CDR3 size: 15 residues. With 5 bases clipped from V and 2 bases from J, the junction kept 6 bases outside the gene matches. CDR3 sequence (DNA): TGTGCCAGCAGCAACCGGGACAGGGGTCCCTACGAGCAGTACTTC. Its translation: CASSNRDRGPYEQYF. The variable domain in full, completed from reference TRBV7-9 and TRBJ2-7, reads DTGVSQNPRHKITKRGQNVTFRCDPISEHNRLYWYRQTLGQGPEFLTYFQNEAQLEKSRLLSDRFSAERPKGSFSTLEIQRTEQGDSAMYLCASSNRDRGPYEQYFGPGTRLTVT.

In nucleotides, the CDR3 is TGTGCCAGCAGTGAGGTCCAGTCGGTGAACACCGGGGAGCTGTTTTTT. Amino acids: CASSEVQSVNTGELFF. The chain employs TRBV25-1 and TRBJ2-2; no definite D call. V dropped 3 bases and J dropped 1 base, with 12 bases sitting between them. The CDR3 runs 16 residues. Germline V gene sequence: CDR1 MGHDK, CDR2 SYGVNS.

The chain combines TRBV7-3 with TRBJ2-1; D perhaps matches TRBD2 (6 bases). This CDR3 comprises 14 residues. The V and J ends lost 3 bases and 5 bases respectively, with 11 bases between them. Per the germline V gene, CDR1 is SGHTA and CDR2 is FQGTGA. CDR3 residues: CASSFGGLDNEQFF. CDR3 coding DNA: TGTGCCAGCAGCTTCGGGGGTTTGGACAATGAGCAGTTCTTC. The full variable domain, rest sourced from reference TRBV7-3 and TRBJ2-1, is GAGVSQTPSNKVTEKGKYVELRCDPISGHTALYWYRQSLGQGPEFLIYFQGTGAADDSGLPNDRFFAVRPEGSVSTLKIQRTERGDSAVYLCASSFGGLDNEQFFGPGTRLTVL.

The chain employs TRBV19 and TRBJ1-1; D might be TRBD1 (6 bases). The germline V gene has CDR1 LNHDA and CDR2 SQIVND (reference sequence). This CDR3 region has 14 residues. Trimming pared 6 bases from V and 0 bases from J, leaving 11 bases between. The CDR3 here is CASSWGAVNTEAFF. CDR3 in DNA: TGTGCCAGTAGCTGGGGGGCAGTGAACACTGAAGCTTTCTTT.

This clonotype came up a few times. V usage is TRBV7-8 and J usage is TRBJ2-4; 11 bases are shared with TRBD2. Germline values: CDR1 SGHVS, CDR2 FQNEAQ. CDR3 length: 19 residues. J lost 1 base, V lost 1 base, and 9 bases had no gene match. CDR3 sequence: CASSLGSGTSGSAKNIQYF. CDR3 DNA: TGTGCCAGCAGCTTAGGCTCCGGGACTAGCGGATCGGCCAAAAACATTCAGTACTTC.

This clonotype was seen only a few times. The chain combines TRBV7-2 with TRBJ2-1; TRBD2 agrees at 7 bases. Germline V gene sequence: CDR1 SGHTA, CDR2 FQGNSA. V gave up 3 bases and J gave up 10 bases; unmatched junction bases: 6. CDR3 length: 13 residues. This chain's CDR3 is CASSFAGRREQFF. CDR3 nucleotide sequence: TGTGCCAGCAGCTTTGCCGGGAGGAGAGAGCAGTTCTTC.

The chain couples TRBV4-2 to TRBJ2-2; D is perhaps TRBD1 or TRBD2 (5 bases each). The CDR3 has 16 residues. Germline V CDR1 and CDR2: LGHNA, YNFKEQ. V shed 0 bases and J shed 6 bases, with 14 bases lying between them. The CDR3 bases are TGTGCCAGCAGCCAAGAGAGCCCTTGGGGGTCCGGGGAGCTGTTTTTT. Its protein is CASSQESPWGSGELFF.

This clonotype appeared a few times. The genes are TRBV10-3 and TRBJ1-1; 8 positions match TRBD1. Germline CDR1 is ENHRY and CDR2 is SYGVKD. The CDR3 is 13 amino acids. Trimming cost V 7 bases and J 1 base; bases outside gene matches: 2. For the CDR3, the DNA is TGTGCCATCACAGGGGGCTGGAACACTGAAGCTTTCTTT. Encoded protein: CAITGGWNTEAFF.

The chain couples TRBV12-3 or TRBV12-4 to TRBJ2-1; either TRBD1 or TRBD2 may fit D (6 bases each). CDR3 size: 13 residues. V gave up 2 bases and J gave up 13 bases, with 15 bases separating them. CDR3 loop: CASSLIRGDGQFF. The CDR3 region has the DNA TGTGCCAGCAGTTTAATAAGGGGGGACGGACAGTTCTTC.

This clonotype was observed a handful of times. This chain joins TRBV20-1 and TRBJ1-1; D gene uncertain. The CDR3 covers 13 residues. Trimming left V 3 bases short and J 5 bases short, with 13 bases between. Germline V gene lookup returns CDR1 DFQATT and CDR2 SNEGSKA (reference sequence). The CDR3 spells CSARMMMGTEAFF. CDR3 nucleotide sequence: TGCAGTGCTAGGATGATGATGGGGACTGAAGCTTTCTTT.

This clonotype came up once. CDR3 bases: TGTGCCAGCTCAGCCAACAGACTACTAGAGACCCAGTACTTC. Its protein is CASSANRLLETQYF. The chain links TRBV18 to TRBJ2-5; D perhaps matches TRBD2 (5 bases). V was shortened by 5 bases and J by 4 bases, with 14 bases between the two germline ends. Germline CDR1 reads KGHSH; CDR2 reads LQKENI. The CDR3 totals 14 residues.

The chain uses TRBV7-9 and TRBJ1-2; D not certain. The V end was cut by 0 bases, the J end by 5 bases, with 7 bases between. The germline V gene has CDR1 SEHNR and CDR2 FQNEAQ (reference sequence). The CDR3 consists of 13 residues. This CDR3 reads CASSLARRYGYTF. In nucleotides, the CDR3 is TGTGCCAGCAGCTTAGCCAGGAGGTATGGCTACACCTTC.

This clonotype was observed many times. This chain connects TRBV5-1 to TRBJ2-1; 8 nucleotides agree with TRBD2. This CDR3 comprises 14 residues. The V gene end was trimmed by 0 bases and the J gene end by 6 bases; junction bases not matched to a gene: 2. Germline V lookup: CDR1 SGHRS, CDR2 YFSETQ. CDR3 residues: CASSLASGGNEQFF. The CDR3 DNA reads TGCGCCAGCAGCTTGGCGAGCGGGGGCAATGAGCAGTTCTTC.

This chain connects TRBV20-1 to TRBJ2-5, with TRBD2 identical over 8 bases. The ends lost 0 bases at V and 5 bases at J; junction bases unmatched: 23. The CDR3 has 20 amino acids. Per germline, CDR1 DFQATT and CDR2 SNEGSKA (reference sequence). The CDR3: CSARENPGYGWREAFETQYF. CDR3 sequence (DNA): TGCAGTGCTAGAGAAAATCCGGGATATGGATGGCGGGAGGCTTTTGAGACCCAGTACTTC.

This clonotype was seen a handful of times. The chain links TRBV5-5 to TRBJ2-5, with unresolved D. Germline V gene data show CDR1 as SGHKS and CDR2 as YYEKEE (reference sequence). V gave up 3 bases and J gave up 3 bases, with 9 bases separating them. This CDR3 comprises 13 residues. CDR3 sequence (DNA): TGTGCCAGCAGCTCGCGTCCTAAAGAGACCCAGTACTTC. Its protein product is CASSSRPKETQYF.

V is TRBV6-5 and J is TRBJ1-2; 7 bases match TRBD1. After removal of 1 base from V and 4 bases from J, the junction contained 3 bases not matched to a gene. CDR3 length: 14 residues. Germline-derived CDR1 and CDR2 are MNHEY and SVGAGI. CDR3 sequence reads: CASSYWDSGYGYTF. DNA for the CDR3: TGTGCCAGCAGTTACTGGGACAGTGGCTATGGCTACACCTTC.

The chain is built from TRBV7-9 and TRBJ2-7; D gene ambiguous. Looked up from germline, CDR1 is SEHNR and CDR2 is FQNEAQ (reference sequence). Trimming left V 4 bases short and J 2 bases short, with 12 bases between. The CDR3 totals 14 residues. The CDR3 nucleotides read TGTGCCAGCAGCTCGCCCCGTCCGCCCTACGAGCAGTACTTC. Translating it yields CASSSPRPPYEQYF.

This clonotype was seen a few times. The V gene is TRBV12-3 or TRBV12-4, the J gene TRBJ2-1; D may be TRBD2 (6 bases). CDR3 size: 15 residues. V gave up 3 bases and J gave up 8 bases, with 17 bases separating them. DNA for the CDR3: TGTGCCAGCAGTTTTTTTGGCGGGGTAAAGGATGAGCAGTTCTTC. Translation: CASSFFGGVKDEQFF.

The V and J genes are TRBV9 and TRBJ2-4; D not resolved. V was cut by 4 bases and J by 11 bases, with 13 bases left in between. The germline gives CDR1 SGDLS, CDR2 YYNGEE. The CDR3 is made up of 12 amino acids. CDR3: CASSTLPGFQYF. The DNA of the CDR3 is TGTGCCAGCAGCACACTTCCTGGATTTCAGTACTTC.

As DNA, the CDR3 is TGTGCCAGCAGTGAGGGCGCAGTCAAGTACTTC. Translation gives CASSEGAVKYF. The rearrangement links TRBV6-1 to TRBJ2-5; D is unresolved. Germline V gives CDR1 MNHNS, CDR2 SASEGT. V dropped 3 bases and J dropped 12 bases, with 11 bases sitting between them. The CDR3 is 11 amino acids.

The gene calls are TRBV7-3 and TRBJ2-2; 12 bases fit TRBD1. CDR1 is SGHTA, CDR2 FQGTGA, per germline. The CDR3 loop spans 16 amino acids. Trimming removed 5 bases from V and 0 bases from J; junction bases left unmatched: 1. The CDR3 loop is CASSGTGGANTGELFF. The CDR3 DNA sequence: TGTGCCAGCAGCGGGACAGGGGGCGCGAACACCGGGGAGCTGTTTTTT.

Note on this clonotype: Compared with germline, one end of the junction differs, possibly owing to a read error. The chain uses TRBV6-1 and TRBJ2-7; D might be TRBD1 (7 bases). The germline V gene has CDR1 MNHNS and CDR2 SASEGT. CDR3 length equals 14 residues. This CDR3 reads CASSPRQGGYDQYF. In DNA form, the CDR3 reads TGTGCCAGCAGCCCTAGACAGGGAGGCTACGATCAGTACTTC.